This T cell receptor (beta chain) was sequenced for a study of T-cell memory formation after mild COVID-19. Constant-segment primers and 5'RACE yielded cDNA libraries for TCR alpha and TCR beta, each carrying sample barcodes and UMIs. TCRdb passed the 5' RACE reads through MiXCR, listing each CDR3 protein once. The table shows 400,000 to 500,000 distinct CDR3 sequences, with roughly 18% occurring only once. General study findings and limits: Mostly located in CM and EM were contracting CD4+ clones, with contracting CD8+ clones located in EMRA. The study found balanced CD4/CD8 in clones contracting day 15 to 85 and a CD4+ lean in later expanders. Some SARS-CoV-2-responding clones were already detected in memory before infection.

As to this clonotype: Its target is not known.

The length of the CDR3 is 18 residues. CDR1 SGHVS and CDR2 FNYEAQ come from the germline V gene. Losses at the gene ends were 1 base for V and 2 bases for J; bases not matched to a gene: 11. Sample: PBMCs or a T cell subset sorted from them (not recorded which). The receptor was isolated from a man aged 18-30 years who had mild COVID-19 (a few samples of this study predate the infection). Cell type and time point are not known. This chain uses TRBV7-6 with TRBJ2-3, with TRBD1 matching 8 bases. CDR3 coding DNA: TGTGCCAGCAGCTTAGAGGATTCCAGGGGGCGTTTCACAGATACGCAGTATTTT. It is translated as CASSLEDSRGRFTDTQYF.